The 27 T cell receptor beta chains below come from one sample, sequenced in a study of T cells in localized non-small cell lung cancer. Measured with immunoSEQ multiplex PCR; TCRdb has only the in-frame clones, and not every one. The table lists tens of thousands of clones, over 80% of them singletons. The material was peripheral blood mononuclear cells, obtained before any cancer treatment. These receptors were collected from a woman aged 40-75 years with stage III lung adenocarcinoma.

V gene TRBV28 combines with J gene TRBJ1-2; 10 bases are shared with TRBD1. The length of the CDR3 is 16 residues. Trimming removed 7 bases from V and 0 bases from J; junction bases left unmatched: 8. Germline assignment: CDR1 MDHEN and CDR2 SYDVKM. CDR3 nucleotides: TGTGCCAGCAATTCGGGGACAGGGGATGCTAACTATGGCTACACCTTC. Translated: CASNSGTGDANYGYTF.

CDR3 loop: CASSRTGTNSYNEQFF. CDR3 nucleotide sequence: TGTGCCAGTAGCAGAACCGGGACTAACTCCTACAATGAGCAGTTCTTC. The genes are TRBV19 and TRBJ2-1, with TRBD2 matching over 7 bases. V shed 6 bases and J 0 bases; nucleotides not matched to a gene: 8. Germline lookup yields CDR1 LNHDA and CDR2 SQIVND (reference sequence). The CDR3 is 16 amino acids.

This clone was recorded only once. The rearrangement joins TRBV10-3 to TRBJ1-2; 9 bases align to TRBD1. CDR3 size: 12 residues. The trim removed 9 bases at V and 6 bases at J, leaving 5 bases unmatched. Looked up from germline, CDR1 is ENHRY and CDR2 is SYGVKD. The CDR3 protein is CAMQGQGDGYTF. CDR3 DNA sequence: TGTGCCATGCAGGGACAGGGAGATGGCTACACCTTC.

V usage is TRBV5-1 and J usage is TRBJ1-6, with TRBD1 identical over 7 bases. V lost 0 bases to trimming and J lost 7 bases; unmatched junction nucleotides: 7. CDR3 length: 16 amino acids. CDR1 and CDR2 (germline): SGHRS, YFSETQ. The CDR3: CASSLADGTANSPLHF. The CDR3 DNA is TGCGCCAGCAGCTTGGCCGACGGGACAGCCAATTCACCCCTCCACTTT.

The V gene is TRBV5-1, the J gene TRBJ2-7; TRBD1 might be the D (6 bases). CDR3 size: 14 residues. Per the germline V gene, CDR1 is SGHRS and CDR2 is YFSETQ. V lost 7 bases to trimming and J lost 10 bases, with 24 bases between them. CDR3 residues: CASATGQSSRVQYF. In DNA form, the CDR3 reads TGCGCCAGCGCCACAGGACAGTCTTCCCGCGTTCAGTACTTC.

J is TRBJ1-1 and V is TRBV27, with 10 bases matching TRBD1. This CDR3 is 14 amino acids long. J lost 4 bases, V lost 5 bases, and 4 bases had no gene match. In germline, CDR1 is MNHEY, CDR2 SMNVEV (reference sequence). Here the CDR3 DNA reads TGTGCCAGCAGTCCAAGGACAGGGGGCACTGAAGCTTTCTTT. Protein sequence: CASSPRTGGTEAFF.

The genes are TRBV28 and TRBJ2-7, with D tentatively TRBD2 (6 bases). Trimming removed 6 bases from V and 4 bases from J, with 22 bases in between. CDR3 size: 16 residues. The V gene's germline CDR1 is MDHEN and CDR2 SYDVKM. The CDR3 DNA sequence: TGTGCCAGCAGCAACGCCCGGGACTCACGAAGGTACGAGCAGTACTTC. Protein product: CASSNARDSRRYEQYF.

For the CDR3, the DNA is TGTGCCAGCAGTTTATTGGCCAGGACAAATTCACCCCTCCACTTT. Amino acid sequence: CASSLLARTNSPLHF. The chain recombines TRBV27 with TRBJ1-6, with D perhaps matching TRBD1 (5 bases). There are 15 residues in the CDR3. Trimming stripped 1 base from V and 7 bases from J, with 11 bases between. The germline gives CDR1 MNHEY, CDR2 SMNVEV (reference sequence).

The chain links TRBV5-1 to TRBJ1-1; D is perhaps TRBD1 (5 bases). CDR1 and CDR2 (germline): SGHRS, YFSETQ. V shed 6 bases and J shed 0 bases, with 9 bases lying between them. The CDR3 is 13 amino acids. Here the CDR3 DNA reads TGCGCCAGCACCCGACAGCTGAACACTGAAGCTTTCTTT. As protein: CASTRQLNTEAFF.

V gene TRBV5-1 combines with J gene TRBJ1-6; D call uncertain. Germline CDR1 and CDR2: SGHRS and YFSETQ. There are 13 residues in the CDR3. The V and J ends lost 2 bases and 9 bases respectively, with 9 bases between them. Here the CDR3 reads CASSFTEASPLHF. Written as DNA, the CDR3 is TGCGCCAGCAGCTTCACAGAGGCTTCACCCCTCCACTTT.

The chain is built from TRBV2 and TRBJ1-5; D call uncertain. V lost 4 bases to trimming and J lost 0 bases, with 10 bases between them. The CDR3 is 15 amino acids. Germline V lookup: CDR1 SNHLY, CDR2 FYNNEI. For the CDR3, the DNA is TGTGCCAGCAGTGTAGCCCGGTATAGCAATCAGCCCCAGCATTTT. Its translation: CASSVARYSNQPQHF.

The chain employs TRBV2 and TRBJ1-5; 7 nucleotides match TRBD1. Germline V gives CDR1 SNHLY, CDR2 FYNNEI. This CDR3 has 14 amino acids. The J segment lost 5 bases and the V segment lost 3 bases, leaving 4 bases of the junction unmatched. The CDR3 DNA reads TGTGCCAGCAGTGACACAGGGGAGGATCAGCCCCAGCATTTT. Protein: CASSDTGEDQPQHF.

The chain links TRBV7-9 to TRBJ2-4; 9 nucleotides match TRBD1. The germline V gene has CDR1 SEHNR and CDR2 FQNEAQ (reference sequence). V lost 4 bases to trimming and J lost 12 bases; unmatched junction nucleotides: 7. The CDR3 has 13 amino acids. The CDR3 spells CASSSYTGGGQYF. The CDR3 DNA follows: TGTGCCAGCAGCTCATATACAGGGGGCGGTCAGTACTTC.

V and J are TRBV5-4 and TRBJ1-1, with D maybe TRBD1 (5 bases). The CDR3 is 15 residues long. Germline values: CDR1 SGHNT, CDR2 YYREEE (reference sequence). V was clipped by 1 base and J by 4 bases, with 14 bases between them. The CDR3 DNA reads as TGTGCCAGCAGCTTGTTAACAGGATATATCACTGAAGCTTTCTTT. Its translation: CASSLLTGYITEAFF.

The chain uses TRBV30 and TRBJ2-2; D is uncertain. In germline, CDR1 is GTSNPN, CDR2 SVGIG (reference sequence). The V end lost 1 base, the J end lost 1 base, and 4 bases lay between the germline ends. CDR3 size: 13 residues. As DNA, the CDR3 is TGTGCCTGGAGTGGGGTGAACACCGGGGAGCTGTTTTTT. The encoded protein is CAWSGVNTGELFF.

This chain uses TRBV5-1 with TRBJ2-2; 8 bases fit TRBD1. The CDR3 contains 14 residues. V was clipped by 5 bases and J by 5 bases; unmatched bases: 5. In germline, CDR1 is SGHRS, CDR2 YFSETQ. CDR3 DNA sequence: TGCGCCAGCAGGTCAGGGGGCGCGACCGGGGAGCTGTTTTTT. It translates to CASRSGGATGELFF. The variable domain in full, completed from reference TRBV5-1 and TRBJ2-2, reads KAGVTQTPRYLIKTRGQQVTLSCSPISGHRSVSWYQQTPGQGLQFLFEYFSETQRNKGNFPGRFSGRQFSNSRSEMNVSTLELGDSALYLCASRSGGATGELFFGEGSRLTVL.

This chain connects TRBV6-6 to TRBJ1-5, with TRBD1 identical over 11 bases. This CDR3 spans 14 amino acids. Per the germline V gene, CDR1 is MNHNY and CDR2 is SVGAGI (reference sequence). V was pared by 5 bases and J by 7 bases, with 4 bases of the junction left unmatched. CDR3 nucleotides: TGTGCCAGCAGTCGGACAGGGGGCGAACAGCCCCAGCATTTT. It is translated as CASSRTGGEQPQHF.

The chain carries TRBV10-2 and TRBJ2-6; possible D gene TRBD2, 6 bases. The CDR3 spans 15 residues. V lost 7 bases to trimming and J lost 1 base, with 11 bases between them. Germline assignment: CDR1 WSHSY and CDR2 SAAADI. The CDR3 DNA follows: TGCGCCAGCACGGAGGGAAATTCTGGGGCCAACGTCCTGACTTTC. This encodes CASTEGNSGANVLTF.

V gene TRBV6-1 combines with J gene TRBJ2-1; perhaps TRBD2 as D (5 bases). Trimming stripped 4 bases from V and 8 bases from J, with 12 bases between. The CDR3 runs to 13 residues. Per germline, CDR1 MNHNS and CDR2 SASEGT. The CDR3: CASSVVASDEQFF. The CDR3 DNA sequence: TGTGCCAGCAGTGTTGTAGCGTCGGATGAGCAGTTCTTC.

The CDR3 nucleotides are TGTGCCAGCAGGGACCCTTCCCCAGATACGCAGTATTTT. Residues: CASRDPSPDTQYF. The rearrangement uses TRBV7-9 and TRBJ2-3; D unclear. Trimming took off 6 bases at V and 4 bases at J, with 11 bases between the two ends. This CDR3 has 13 amino acids. Germline V gene data show CDR1 as SEHNR and CDR2 as FQNEAQ (reference sequence).

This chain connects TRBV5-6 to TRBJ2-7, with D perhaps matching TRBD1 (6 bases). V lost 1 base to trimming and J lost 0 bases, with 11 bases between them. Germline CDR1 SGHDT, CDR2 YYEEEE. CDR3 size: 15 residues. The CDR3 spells CASSLSAGDSYEQYF. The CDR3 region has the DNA TGTGCCAGCAGCTTGTCGGCAGGGGACTCCTACGAGCAGTACTTC.

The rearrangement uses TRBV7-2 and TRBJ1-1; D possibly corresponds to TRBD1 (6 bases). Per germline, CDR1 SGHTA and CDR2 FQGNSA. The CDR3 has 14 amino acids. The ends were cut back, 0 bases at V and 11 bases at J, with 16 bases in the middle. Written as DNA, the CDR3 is TGTGCCAGCAGCTTAGCGATGGCAGGGAGGGGGGCTTTCTTT. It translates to CASSLAMAGRGAFF.

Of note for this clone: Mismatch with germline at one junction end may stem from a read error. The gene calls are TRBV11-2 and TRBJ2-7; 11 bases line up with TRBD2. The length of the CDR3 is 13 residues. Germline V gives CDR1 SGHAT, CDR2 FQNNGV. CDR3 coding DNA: TGTGCCAGCAGCCCAGGGGCTAGCGGGAGGATCACTTTC. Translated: CASSPGASGRITF.

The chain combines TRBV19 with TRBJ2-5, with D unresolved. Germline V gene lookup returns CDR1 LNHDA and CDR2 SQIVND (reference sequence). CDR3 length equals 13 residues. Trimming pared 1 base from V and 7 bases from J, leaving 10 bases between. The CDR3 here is CASSIGNLGTQYF. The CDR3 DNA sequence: TGTGCCAGTAGTATAGGGAATCTAGGGACCCAGTACTTC.

The CDR3 spells CASSLYSSDYGYTF. The CDR3 nucleotides are TGTGCCAGCAGCTTGTACAGCTCTGACTATGGCTACACCTTC. This sequence joins TRBV5-6 and TRBJ1-2; D is unresolved. The CDR3 runs 14 residues. Germline lookup yields CDR1 SGHDT and CDR2 YYEEEE. Between the trimmed V and J ends, which lost 1 base and 3 bases, there was a span of 10 bases.

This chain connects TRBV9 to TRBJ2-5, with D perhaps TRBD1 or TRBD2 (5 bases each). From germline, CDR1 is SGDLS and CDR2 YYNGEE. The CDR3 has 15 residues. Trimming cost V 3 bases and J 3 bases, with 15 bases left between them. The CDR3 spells CASSGDGDWEETQYF. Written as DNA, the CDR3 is TGTGCCAGCAGCGGGGACGGGGATTGGGAAGAGACCCAGTACTTC.

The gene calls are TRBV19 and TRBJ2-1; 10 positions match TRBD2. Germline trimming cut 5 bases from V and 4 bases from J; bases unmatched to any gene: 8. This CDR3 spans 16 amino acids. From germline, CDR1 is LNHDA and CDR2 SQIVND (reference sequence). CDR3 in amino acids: CASSPGVAGGYNEQFF. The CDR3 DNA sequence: TGTGCCAGTAGTCCAGGGGTAGCGGGGGGTTACAATGAGCAGTTCTTC.